These 16 T cell receptor beta chains were all obtained from the same sample, sequenced in a study of cytomegalovirus exposure and HLA in healthy donors. PCR employed 60 Vbeta and 13 Jbeta primers. Here immunoSEQ multiplex PCR was the method, and the copy in TCRdb shows in-frame clones only, minus some. This table holds 190,000 or so clones, over 80% found once. The source material was PBMCs. The origin of the receptors is a man aged 50 to 60 in good health and CMV-seronegative.

This chain connects TRBV9 to TRBJ2-2, with D perhaps matching TRBD1 (6 bases). CDR3 length: 14 residues. Per germline, CDR1 SGDLS and CDR2 YYNGEE. V lost 3 bases and J lost 6, with 12 bases in between. DNA for the CDR3: TGTGCCAGCAGCGCCCGACAGGTCCCCGGGGAGCTGTTTTTT. This sequence encodes CASSARQVPGELFF.

The chain joins TRBV2 to TRBJ2-1; D uncertain. Germline CDR1 SNHLY, CDR2 FYNNEI. CDR3 size: 15 residues. Trimming left V 1 base short and J 2 bases short, with 9 bases between. The CDR3 region has the DNA TGTGCCAGCAGTGAAGGCTGGGCCCCCTACAATGAGCAGTTCTTC. It is translated as CASSEGWAPYNEQFF.

The chain links TRBV19 to TRBJ1-6; D not resolved. V lost 6 bases, J lost 5 bases, and 8 bases lay in between. This CDR3 spans 13 amino acids. The germline gives CDR1 LNHDA, CDR2 SQIVND (reference sequence). The CDR3 DNA follows: TGTGCCAGTAGACTACTGGATAATTCACCCCTCCACTTT. It codes for CASRLLDNSPLHF. Full variable domain (missing parts from reference TRBV19 and TRBJ1-6): DGGITQSPKYLFRKEGQNVTLSCEQNLNHDAMYWYRQDPGQGLRLIYYSQIVNDFQKGDIAEGYSVSREKKESFPLTVTSAQKNPTAFYLCASRLLDNSPLHFGNGTRLTVT.

V and J are TRBV20-1 and TRBJ2-1; D uncertain. The CDR3 has 11 amino acids. The germline V gene has CDR1 DFQATT and CDR2 SNEGSKA (reference sequence). The V gene lost 1 base and the J gene lost 5 bases, with 3 bases spanning the gap. The DNA of the CDR3 is TGCAGTGCTAGAGTAAACAATGAGCAGTTCTTC. Translated: CSARVNNEQFF.

The chain uses TRBV6-5 and TRBJ1-2, with D maybe TRBD1 (6 bases). This CDR3 has 14 amino acids. V was cut by 0 bases and J by 5 bases, with 10 bases left in between. Germline-derived CDR1 and CDR2 are MNHEY and SVGAGI. CDR3 protein: CASSYSNREYGYTF. The CDR3 nucleotides read TGTGCCAGCAGTTACTCGAACAGGGAGTATGGCTACACCTTC.

J is TRBJ2-7 and V is TRBV14; a weak D match, TRBD2 (5 bases). The ends were cut back, 5 bases at V and 5 bases at J, with 22 bases in the middle. The CDR3 extends over 16 amino acids. The germline CDR1 and CDR2 sequences are SGHDN and FVKESK. The CDR3 coding sequence is TGTGCCAGCAGCGGCCCTGGGAGCTTGAGGCGGGACGAGCAGTACTTC. Its translation is CASSGPGSLRRDEQYF.

This clone was counted between two and nine times. The rearrangement joins TRBV7-9 to TRBJ1-1; no definite D call. The CDR3 sequence is 17 residues long. From germline, CDR1 is SEHNR and CDR2 FQNEAQ (reference sequence). The V gene lost 3 bases and the J gene lost 2 bases, with 19 bases spanning the gap. The CDR3 reads CASSFGIAGSSNTEAFF. The CDR3 nucleotides are TGTGCCAGCAGCTTTGGGATAGCGGGCAGTAGCAACACTGAAGCTTTCTTT.

DNA for the CDR3: TGTGCCAGCAGCTTGGACAGTCTGGGTCAGCCCCAGCATTTT. Amino acid sequence: CASSLDSLGQPQHF. The rearrangement joins TRBV6-6 to TRBJ1-5, with D perhaps TRBD1 (6 bases). The V gene's germline CDR1 is MNHNY and CDR2 SVGAGI (reference sequence). V dropped 6 bases and J dropped 6 bases, with 15 bases sitting between them. The CDR3 runs 14 residues.

The genes are TRBV4-1 and TRBJ2-5, with 9 positions matching TRBD2. V lost 0 bases to trimming and J lost 5 bases; unmatched junction nucleotides: 10. Germline CDR1 MGHRA, CDR2 YSYEKL. This CDR3 is 17 amino acids long. CDR3 amino acids: CASSQDVQAGGRETQYF. CDR3 coding DNA: TGCGCCAGCAGCCAAGATGTCCAAGCGGGGGGACGGGAGACCCAGTACTTC.

V and J are TRBV28 and TRBJ1-3; TRBD1 matches 10 bases. This CDR3 is built from 16 residues. Germline values: CDR1 MDHEN, CDR2 SYDVKM. J gave up 4 bases and V 2 bases, and 5 bases lay outside the gene matches. The CDR3 region is CASSLGGTGDGNTIYF. The CDR3 DNA is TGTGCCAGCAGTTTAGGAGGGACAGGGGACGGAAACACCATATATTTT.

This clone was counted a single time. The genes are TRBV4-1 and TRBJ1-4, with D possibly matching TRBD1 (5 bases). This CDR3 comprises 15 residues. V shed 2 bases and J shed 6 bases, with 13 bases lying between them. CDR1 and CDR2 from the germline V gene are MGHRA and YSYEKL. Here the CDR3 DNA reads TGCGCCAGCAGCCAACTCCGGGGGACCTATGAAAAACTGTTTTTT. Its translation is CASSQLRGTYEKLFF.

V and J are TRBV30 and TRBJ1-2; 9 bases align to TRBD1. The CDR3 consists of 13 residues. V gave up 4 bases and J gave up 5 bases; unmatched junction bases: 5. Germline loops: CDR1 GTSNPN, CDR2 SVGIG (reference sequence). Written as DNA, the CDR3 is TGTGCCTGGAACCCGACAGGGGGATATGGCTACACCTTC. Translating gives CAWNPTGGYGYTF.

The V gene is TRBV6-4, the J gene TRBJ1-2; the D gene is possibly TRBD1 (6 bases). Germline V lookup: CDR1 MRHNA, CDR2 SNTAGT. V lost 6 bases to trimming and J lost 3 bases, with 14 bases between them. The CDR3 is 14 amino acids. CDR3 sequence reads: CASSDVAGDYGYTF. Here the CDR3 DNA reads TGTGCCAGCAGCGACGTCGCAGGGGACTATGGCTACACCTTC.

This clone was observed a handful of times. This chain joins TRBV28 and TRBJ2-7; D is undetermined. Germline V lookup: CDR1 MDHEN, CDR2 SYDVKM. V was clipped by 5 bases and J by 3 bases, with 14 bases between them. There are 14 residues in the CDR3. In DNA form, the CDR3 reads TGTGCCAGCAGTGCCCCACGGGTGCTCTACGAGCAGTACTTC. It codes for CASSAPRVLYEQYF.

V is TRBV7-3 and J is TRBJ2-5; D may be TRBD2 (6 bases). V lost 5 bases and J lost 4, with 26 bases in between. Germline CDR1 SGHTA, CDR2 FQGTGA. The CDR3 loop spans 18 amino acids. The CDR3 region is CASSPTGLSSVFPETQYF. The CDR3 DNA is TGTGCCAGCAGCCCCACGGGCCTTTCTAGCGTTTTTCCAGAGACCCAGTACTTC.

This clone was counted once. The genes are TRBV6-4 and TRBJ2-6; weak D call: TRBD2 (7 bases). The germline V gene has CDR1 MRHNA and CDR2 SNTAGT. The CDR3 runs to 16 residues. Trimming took off 2 bases at V and 4 bases at J, with 12 bases between the two ends. CDR3 residues: CASSDEGGVGANVLTF. In DNA, the CDR3 is TGTGCCAGCAGTGACGAGGGGGGGGTAGGGGCCAACGTCCTGACTTTC.